The 17 T cell receptor beta chains below were found in one sample sequenced in a study of blood T cell repertoires in COVID-19. Generated by immunoSEQ multiplex PCR, the TCRdb table keeps only in-frame clones and is missing some. The sample has 150,000 to 200,000 clones, approximately 95% seen once. Material for sequencing was peripheral blood. These receptors all come from a woman in her sixties with COVID-19, enrolled during active disease.

The sample holds one count of this clone. The gene calls are TRBV15 and TRBJ1-1; D ambiguous. V was clipped by 1 base and J by 6 bases, with 6 bases between them. This CDR3 has 12 amino acids. CDR1 is LNHNV, CDR2 YYDKDF, per germline (reference sequence). The CDR3 is CATSRAYPEAFF. In DNA, the CDR3 is TGTGCCACCAGCAGAGCCTACCCTGAAGCTTTCTTT.

The count of this clone is one. CDR3: CAWSVPGLLNTEAFF. CDR3 coding DNA: TGTGCCTGGAGTGTCCCGGGTCTTCTGAACACTGAAGCTTTCTTT. This sequence joins TRBV30 and TRBJ1-1; D not resolved. Germline CDR1 reads GTSNPN; CDR2 reads SVGIG (reference sequence). The CDR3 extends over 15 amino acids. V lost 0 bases and J 0 bases, leaving 11 bases between the germline ends.

V gene TRBV13 combines with J gene TRBJ2-1; 10 bases align to TRBD2. From germline, CDR1 is PRHDT and CDR2 FYEKMQ (reference sequence). The trim removed 5 bases at V and 2 bases at J, leaving 15 bases unmatched. The CDR3 has 19 amino acids. The CDR3 loop reads CASSPDRGLAGATYNEQFF. The CDR3 DNA is TGTGCCAGCAGCCCCGATCGGGGGCTAGCGGGGGCCACCTACAATGAGCAGTTCTTC. The full variable domain, its missing parts supplied by reference TRBV13 and TRBJ2-1, is AAGVIQSPRHLIKEKRETATLKCYPIPRHDTVYWYQQGPGQDPQFLISFYEKMQSDKGSIPDRFSAQQFSDYHSELNMSSLELGDSALYFCASSPDRGLAGATYNEQFFGPGTRLTVL.

V and J are TRBV29-1 and TRBJ2-1; the match to TRBD2 covers 9 bases. CDR1 is SQVTM, CDR2 ANQGSEA, per germline. V dropped 5 bases and J dropped 5; count of bases not matched to a gene: 4. CDR3 length: 13 amino acids. The CDR3: CSVPSGDDNEQFF. The DNA for the CDR3 is TGCAGCGTTCCTAGCGGGGATGACAATGAGCAGTTCTTC.

The V gene is TRBV7-8, the J gene TRBJ1-4; 8 bases match TRBD1. V lost 3 bases to trimming and J lost 2 bases; unmatched junction nucleotides: 5. The CDR3 has 16 residues. Germline CDR1 reads SGHVS; CDR2 reads FQNEAQ. The CDR3 DNA is TGTGCCAGCAGCTTTTACAGGGGGGTGACTAATGAAAAACTGTTTTTT. Its protein is CASSFYRGVTNEKLFF.

The chain carries TRBV5-1 and TRBJ1-1, with 10 bases matching TRBD1. The CDR3 runs to 15 residues. Trimming cost V 2 bases and J 4 bases; bases outside gene matches: 5. CDR1 SGHRS and CDR2 YFSETQ come from the germline V gene. The DNA of the CDR3 is TGCGCCAGCAGCTTCATGGACAGGGGGGTCACTGAAGCTTTCTTT. The encoded protein is CASSFMDRGVTEAFF.

J is TRBJ1-2 and V is TRBV20-1, with D unclear. The CDR3 has 9 residues. The germline V gene has CDR1 DFQATT and CDR2 SNEGSKA (reference sequence). The CDR3 loop reads CRSRDGYTF. The CDR3 coding sequence is TGCAGATCCCGAGATGGCTACACCTTC.

The V call is TRBV20-1, the J call TRBJ1-4; D may be TRBD1 (6 bases). Deletions cut 3 bases from V and 7 bases from J, with 12 bases between. The CDR3 loop spans 13 amino acids. CDR1 is DFQATT and CDR2 is SNEGSKA in the germline V gene (reference sequence). CDR3 coding DNA: TGCAGTGCTAGTTCAGGGGTTCGTGAAAAACTGTTTTTT. Amino acid sequence: CSASSGVREKLFF.

The chain is built from TRBV19 and TRBJ1-2; 7 bases map to TRBD1. V lost 1 base and J lost 2; bases outside the gene matches: 10. Germline loops: CDR1 LNHDA, CDR2 SQIVND (reference sequence). The CDR3 contains 17 residues. The CDR3 sequence is CASSIGQGKVWNYGYTF. In DNA, the CDR3 is TGTGCCAGTAGTATAGGACAGGGAAAAGTGTGGAACTATGGCTACACCTTC.

V and J are TRBV14 and TRBJ2-1, with D possibly matching TRBD1 (6 bases). Germline V lookup: CDR1 SGHDN, CDR2 FVKESK. Between the trimmed V and J ends, which lost 3 bases and 4 bases, there was a span of 19 bases. CDR3 length: 17 amino acids. Written as DNA, the CDR3 is TGTGCCAGCAGCCACACCAGGGGTATAGGGGCTTACAATGAGCAGTTCTTC. Protein sequence: CASSHTRGIGAYNEQFF.

The rearrangement links TRBV29-1 to TRBJ1-2, with D possibly being TRBD1 (5 bases). V dropped 4 bases and J dropped 2 bases, with 11 bases sitting between them. This CDR3 has 13 residues. CDR1 is SQVTM, CDR2 ANQGSEA, per germline. In DNA, the CDR3 is TGCAGCGTTGTCTCGCCAGGGAACTATGGCTACACCTTC. Protein product: CSVVSPGNYGYTF. Full variable domain (outside the CDR3, taken from reference TRBV29-1 and TRBJ1-2): SAVISQKPSRDICQRGTSLTIQCQVDSQVTMMFWYRQQPGQSLTLIATANQGSEATYESGFVIDKFPISRPNLTFSTLTVSNMSPEDSSIYLCSVVSPGNYGYTFGSGTRLTVV.

The V and J genes are TRBV15 and TRBJ2-3, with 8 nucleotides matching TRBD1. Germline values: CDR1 LNHNV, CDR2 YYDKDF (reference sequence). V shed 5 bases, J shed 1 base, and the junction held 5 bases outside the gene matches. CDR3 length equals 15 residues. The CDR3 reads CATSSGTGGTDTQYF. CDR3 DNA sequence: TGTGCCACCAGCTCAGGGACAGGAGGCACAGATACGCAGTATTTT.

V usage is TRBV5-4 and J usage is TRBJ1-3; D not resolved. Trimming took off 5 bases at V and 4 bases at J, with 22 bases between the two ends. CDR3 length: 17 residues. Germline loops: CDR1 SGHNT, CDR2 YYREEE (reference sequence). CDR3 protein: CASSHYRDPQSGNTIYF. CDR3 coding DNA: TGTGCCAGCAGTCATTATCGGGATCCGCAATCAGGAAACACCATATATTTT.

The chain carries TRBV5-4 and TRBJ1-2; D perhaps matches TRBD1 (6 bases). The CDR3 runs 17 residues. Germline values: CDR1 SGHNT, CDR2 YYREEE (reference sequence). V was cut by 1 base and J by 4 bases, with 20 bases left in between. Here the CDR3 DNA reads TGTGCCAGCAGCTTGTTTCAGGGACACCCAACCTCCTATGGCTACACCTTC. This encodes CASSLFQGHPTSYGYTF.

This chain connects TRBV6-4 to TRBJ2-3, with TRBD2 matching 9 bases. The CDR3 totals 15 residues. Germline CDR1 MRHNA, CDR2 SNTAGT. V shed 6 bases and J 6 bases; nucleotides not matched to a gene: 10. In nucleotides, the CDR3 is TGTGCCAGCAGCACGATAGCGGGGGCCGGGGATACGCAGTATTTT. Translation gives CASSTIAGAGDTQYF.

The rearrangement links TRBV18 to TRBJ2-3; 8 bases map to TRBD1. V was pared by 5 bases and J by 2 bases, with 9 bases of the junction left unmatched. In germline, CDR1 is KGHSH, CDR2 LQKENI. This CDR3 comprises 16 residues. In DNA, the CDR3 is TGTGCCAGCTCAAGCCGACAGGGGTCTGTCACAGATACGCAGTATTTT. It codes for CASSSRQGSVTDTQYF.

This CDR3 reads CASSHLTGGTEAFF. The DNA for the CDR3 is TGCGCCAGCAGCCATCTAACAGGGGGCACTGAAGCTTTCTTT. The rearrangement links TRBV4-3 to TRBJ1-1; TRBD1 agrees at 8 bases. The V segment lost 3 bases and the J segment 4 bases; nucleotides outside the gene matches: 4. Germline CDR1 is LGHNA and CDR2 is YSLEER. The CDR3 runs 14 residues.